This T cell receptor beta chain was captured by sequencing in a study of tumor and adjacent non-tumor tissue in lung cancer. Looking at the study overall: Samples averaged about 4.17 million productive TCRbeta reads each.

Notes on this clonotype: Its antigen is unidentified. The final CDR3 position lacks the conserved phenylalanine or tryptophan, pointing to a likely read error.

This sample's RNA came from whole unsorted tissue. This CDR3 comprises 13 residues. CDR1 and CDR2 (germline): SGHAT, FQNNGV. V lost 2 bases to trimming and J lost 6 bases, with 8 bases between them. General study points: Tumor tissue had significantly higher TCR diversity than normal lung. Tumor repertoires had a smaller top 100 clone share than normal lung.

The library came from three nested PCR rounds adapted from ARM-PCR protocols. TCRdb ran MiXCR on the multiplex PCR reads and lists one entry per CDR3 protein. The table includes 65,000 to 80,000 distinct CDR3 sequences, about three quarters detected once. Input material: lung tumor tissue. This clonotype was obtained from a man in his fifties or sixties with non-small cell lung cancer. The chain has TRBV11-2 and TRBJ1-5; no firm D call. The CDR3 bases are TGTGCCAGCAGCTTAAATCGGGGTCAGCCCCAGCATTAT. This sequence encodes CASSLNRGQPQHY.